Below are 23 T cell receptor beta chains sequenced from a single sample in a study of stem cell transplantation in POMP-related autoinflammatory disease. Only in-frame clones appear in the TCRdb table, and some are missing; sequencing was by immunoSEQ multiplex PCR. The sample carries tens of thousands of clones, roughly 91% recorded once. The sample here was CD4+ T cells from PBMCs, taken after stem cell transplantation. These receptors all stem from a human patient with POMP-related autoinflammation and immune dysregulation (PRAID). The graft donor may have contributed some T cells.

This rearrangement joins TRBV6-5 to TRBJ1-5; D is perhaps TRBD1 (5 bases). Germline V gene lookup returns CDR1 MNHEY and CDR2 SVGAGI. The CDR3 is 15 amino acids. V gave up 6 bases and J gave up 6 bases, with 18 bases separating them. The CDR3 coding sequence is TGTGCCAGCAGGGCCCCCGGGGGTTCAGGTCAGCCCCAGCATTTT. Translating gives CASRAPGGSGQPQHF.

The chain recombines TRBV18 with TRBJ2-1; unclear D gene. CDR1 is KGHSH and CDR2 is LQKENI in the germline V gene. This CDR3 is built from 14 residues. V lost 3 bases and J 5 bases, leaving 11 bases between the germline ends. CDR3 in amino acids: CASSPTLGHNEQFF. CDR3 DNA sequence: TGTGCCAGCTCACCGACATTGGGCCACAATGAGCAGTTCTTC.

The chain is built from TRBV19 and TRBJ2-1, with 9 bases fitting TRBD2. CDR1 and CDR2 from the germline V gene are LNHDA and SQIVND (reference sequence). The CDR3 length is 16 residues. V lost 6 bases, J lost 5 bases, and 11 bases stayed unmatched. This CDR3 is CASSLRGLAGNNEQFF. The CDR3 coding sequence is TGTGCCAGTAGCCTAAGGGGGCTAGCGGGGAACAATGAGCAGTTCTTC. Variable domain in full (rest from reference TRBV19 and TRBJ2-1): DGGITQSPKYLFRKEGQNVTLSCEQNLNHDAMYWYRQDPGQGLRLIYYSQIVNDFQKGDIAEGYSVSREKKESFPLTVTSAQKNPTAFYLCASSLRGLAGNNEQFFGPGTRLTVL.

The chain recombines TRBV18 with TRBJ2-7; 9 nucleotides agree with TRBD1. V lost 2 bases, J lost 2 bases, and 4 bases stayed unmatched. The germline V gene has CDR1 KGHSH and CDR2 LQKENI. The CDR3 has 15 residues. Written as DNA, the CDR3 is TGTGCCAGCTCACCAGGGGGACAGGGCGCCTACGAGCAGTACGTC. Encoded protein: CASSPGGQGAYEQYV.

This chain's CDR3 is CASSIYSPRRPGTSGRAVYNEQFF. CDR3 nucleotide sequence: TGTGCCAGCAGTATTTATTCGCCGCGTAGGCCCGGGACTAGCGGGAGGGCCGTCTACAATGAGCAGTTCTTC. The chain recombines TRBV27 with TRBJ2-1; 16 nucleotides agree with TRBD2. Per germline, CDR1 MNHEY and CDR2 SMNVEV (reference sequence). The V segment lost 5 bases and the J segment 3 bases; nucleotides outside the gene matches: 25. This CDR3 has 24 residues.

The chain couples TRBV2 to TRBJ2-7; D remains unclear. The CDR3 spans 13 residues. V gave up 9 bases and J gave up 0 bases, with 12 bases separating them. Germline V gene data show CDR1 as SNHLY and CDR2 as FYNNEI. As DNA, the CDR3 is TGTGCCAGTCGGTTCAGAAGCTCCTACGAGCAGTACTTC. It codes for CASRFRSSYEQYF.

This chain joins TRBV11-2 and TRBJ1-1; 7 nucleotides agree with TRBD1. CDR1 is SGHAT and CDR2 is FQNNGV in the germline V gene. This CDR3 contains 13 residues. J gave up 7 bases and V 0 bases, and 2 bases lay outside the gene matches. The CDR3 region has the DNA TGTGCCAGCAGCTTAGAGACAGGGTTTGAAGCTTTCTTT. Residues: CASSLETGFEAFF.

V and J are TRBV18 and TRBJ2-5; D possibly corresponds to TRBD1 (5 bases). Trimming took 3 bases from V and 5 from J, leaving 13 bases between them. Germline V gene lookup returns CDR1 KGHSH and CDR2 LQKENI. The CDR3 totals 14 residues. The DNA for the CDR3 is TGTGCCAGCTCACCGCCTTTCAGGGTCGAGACCCAGTACTTC. It encodes CASSPPFRVETQYF.

This rearrangement joins TRBV7-9 to TRBJ2-1; tentatively, D is TRBD2 (7 bases). V was pared by 1 base and J by 9 bases, with 22 bases between. The CDR3 extends over 17 amino acids. Per the germline V gene, CDR1 is SEHNR and CDR2 is FQNEAQ (reference sequence). For the CDR3, the DNA is TGTGCCAGCAGCTTAGGAGCCTTCTTGGCGGGGGCAAGTGAGCAGTTCTTC. Protein product: CASSLGAFLAGASEQFF.

This sequence joins TRBV30 and TRBJ2-7; 13 nucleotides align to TRBD2. This CDR3 comprises 13 residues. Germline V lookup: CDR1 GTSNPN, CDR2 SVGIG (reference sequence). The V segment lost 8 bases and the J segment 6 bases; nucleotides outside the gene matches: 7. CDR3 residues: CARSGTSGTEQYF. CDR3 sequence (DNA): TGTGCCCGATCCGGGACTAGCGGGACCGAGCAGTACTTC.

The CDR3 reads CASSGKERDRALNSGNTIYF. The CDR3 nucleotides are TGTGCCAGCAGTGGGAAGGAGCGGGACAGGGCCCTAAACTCTGGAAACACCATATATTTT. This rearrangement joins TRBV6-4 to TRBJ1-3; 9 bases fit TRBD1. The ends lost 4 bases at V and 0 bases at J; junction bases unmatched: 16. CDR3 length: 20 residues. Germline CDR1 is MRHNA and CDR2 is SNTAGT.

The gene calls are TRBV5-1 and TRBJ2-1, with D possibly being TRBD1 (7 bases). This CDR3 comprises 13 residues. Germline V lookup: CDR1 SGHRS, CDR2 YFSETQ. Trimming took 5 bases from V and 8 from J, leaving 14 bases between them. CDR3 protein: CASRNQGGHEQFF. In nucleotides, the CDR3 is TGCGCCAGCAGGAATCAGGGGGGCCATGAGCAGTTCTTC.

The chain employs TRBV18 and TRBJ1-5; 10 bases fit TRBD1. With V trimmed by 3 bases and J by 5 bases, 1 base remained unmatched. From germline, CDR1 is KGHSH and CDR2 LQKENI. This CDR3 has 14 amino acids. CDR3 in amino acids: CASSPGTGDQPQHF. The DNA for the CDR3 is TGTGCCAGCTCACCCGGGACAGGGGATCAGCCCCAGCATTTT.

This clone is labeled medium-sized. V usage is TRBV7-3 and J usage is TRBJ2-7; D may be TRBD1 (5 bases). The V and J ends lost 5 bases and 2 bases respectively, with 13 bases between them. Looked up from germline, CDR1 is SGHTA and CDR2 is FQGTGA. This CDR3 is built from 14 residues. CDR3 residues: CASSLNQGPYEQYF. CDR3 DNA: TGTGCCAGCAGCCTAAACCAGGGTCCCTACGAGCAGTACTTC.

The chain has TRBV6-5 and TRBJ2-1; TRBD1 agrees at 9 bases. Germline CDR1 reads MNHEY; CDR2 reads SVGAGI. Germline trimming cut 8 bases from V and 1 base from J; bases unmatched to any gene: 3. The CDR3 is made up of 14 amino acids. CDR3 protein: CASGGQGSYNEQFF. The CDR3 DNA reads as TGTGCCAGCGGGGGACAGGGATCCTACAATGAGCAGTTCTTC.

The rearrangement uses TRBV24-1 and TRBJ2-1; 9 bases are a match to TRBD2. With V trimmed by 3 bases and J by 9 bases, 14 bases remained unmatched. The germline gives CDR1 KGHDR, CDR2 SFDVKD. The CDR3 consists of 17 residues. CDR3 DNA: TGTGCCACCAGTGATACTTGGGGTAGCGGGAGTTTGGGTGAGCAGTTCTTC. As protein: CATSDTWGSGSLGEQFF.

The J gene is TRBJ2-2, the V gene TRBV10-2; D may be TRBD1 (6 bases). Germline CDR1 reads WSHSY; CDR2 reads SAAADI. The CDR3 is 14 residues long. Trimming took 4 bases from V and 4 from J, leaving 10 bases between them. The DNA of the CDR3 is TGCGCCAGCAGTGGGACAGATTCCACCGGGGAGCTGTTTTTT. Its translation: CASSGTDSTGELFF.

This clone was recorded a few times. The chain is built from TRBV28 and TRBJ1-6; D gene ambiguous. Germline lookup yields CDR1 MDHEN and CDR2 SYDVKM. Trimming took 4 bases from V and 6 from J, leaving 16 bases between them. The CDR3 is made up of 16 amino acids. CDR3 sequence: CASSYRRIRRNSPLHF. The CDR3 nucleotides read TGTGCCAGCAGTTACAGACGGATCCGACGTAATTCACCCCTCCACTTT. Using reference TRBV28 and TRBJ1-6 for the parts outside the CDR3, the full variable domain is DVKVTQSSRYLVKRTGEKVFLECVQDMDHENMFWYRQDPGLGLRLIYFSYDVKMKEKGDIPEGYSVSREKKERFSLILESASTNQTSMYLCASSYRRIRRNSPLHFGNGTRLTVT.

This clone has just one count. The chain recombines TRBV19 with TRBJ2-4, with D unresolved. Trimming left V 5 bases short and J 6 bases short, with 5 bases between. From germline, CDR1 is LNHDA and CDR2 SQIVND (reference sequence). The CDR3 extends over 11 amino acids. CDR3 DNA sequence: TGTGCCAGTAGTGCAGGAAACATTCAGTACTTC. Translated: CASSAGNIQYF.

Notes on this clone: Other DNA sequences from this sample encode an identical CDR3 as well. This chain connects TRBV5-1 to TRBJ2-5; D may be TRBD1 or TRBD2 (6 bases each). From germline, CDR1 is SGHRS and CDR2 YFSETQ. V gave up 0 bases and J gave up 5 bases, with 8 bases separating them. The CDR3 is 13 residues long. The CDR3 bases are TGCGCCAGCAGCTTGGGGGGGGCGGAGACCCAGTACTTC. As protein: CASSLGGAETQYF.

V and J are TRBV3-1 (or the pseudogene TRBV3-2) and TRBJ2-1; D is uncertain. This CDR3 spans 18 amino acids. The germline V and J ends were trimmed by 1 base and 0 bases, with 16 bases remaining between them. Germline V gene lookup returns CDR1 LGHDT and CDR2 YNNKEL (reference sequence). CDR3 sequence reads: CASSQVPFQESSYNEQFF. CDR3 coding DNA: TGTGCCAGCAGCCAAGTCCCCTTCCAGGAGAGCTCCTACAATGAGCAGTTCTTC.

V and J are TRBV7-3 and TRBJ2-1, with TRBD2 as a possible D gene (7 bases). Looked up from germline, CDR1 is SGHTA and CDR2 is FQGTGA. Trimming took 4 bases from V and 8 from J, leaving 12 bases between them. The CDR3 totals 13 residues. Here the CDR3 reads CASSWKGGDEQFF. The CDR3 DNA reads TGTGCCAGCAGCTGGAAAGGGGGGGATGAGCAGTTCTTC.

This rearrangement joins TRBV10-3 to TRBJ2-5; no clear D gene. The CDR3 loop spans 13 amino acids. With 10 bases removed from V and 1 base from J, the gap between germline ends came to 13 bases. In germline, CDR1 is ENHRY, CDR2 SYGVKD. The CDR3, as DNA: TGTGCCACAGAGCCGGAACCCCAAGAGACCCAGTACTTC. As protein: CATEPEPQETQYF.